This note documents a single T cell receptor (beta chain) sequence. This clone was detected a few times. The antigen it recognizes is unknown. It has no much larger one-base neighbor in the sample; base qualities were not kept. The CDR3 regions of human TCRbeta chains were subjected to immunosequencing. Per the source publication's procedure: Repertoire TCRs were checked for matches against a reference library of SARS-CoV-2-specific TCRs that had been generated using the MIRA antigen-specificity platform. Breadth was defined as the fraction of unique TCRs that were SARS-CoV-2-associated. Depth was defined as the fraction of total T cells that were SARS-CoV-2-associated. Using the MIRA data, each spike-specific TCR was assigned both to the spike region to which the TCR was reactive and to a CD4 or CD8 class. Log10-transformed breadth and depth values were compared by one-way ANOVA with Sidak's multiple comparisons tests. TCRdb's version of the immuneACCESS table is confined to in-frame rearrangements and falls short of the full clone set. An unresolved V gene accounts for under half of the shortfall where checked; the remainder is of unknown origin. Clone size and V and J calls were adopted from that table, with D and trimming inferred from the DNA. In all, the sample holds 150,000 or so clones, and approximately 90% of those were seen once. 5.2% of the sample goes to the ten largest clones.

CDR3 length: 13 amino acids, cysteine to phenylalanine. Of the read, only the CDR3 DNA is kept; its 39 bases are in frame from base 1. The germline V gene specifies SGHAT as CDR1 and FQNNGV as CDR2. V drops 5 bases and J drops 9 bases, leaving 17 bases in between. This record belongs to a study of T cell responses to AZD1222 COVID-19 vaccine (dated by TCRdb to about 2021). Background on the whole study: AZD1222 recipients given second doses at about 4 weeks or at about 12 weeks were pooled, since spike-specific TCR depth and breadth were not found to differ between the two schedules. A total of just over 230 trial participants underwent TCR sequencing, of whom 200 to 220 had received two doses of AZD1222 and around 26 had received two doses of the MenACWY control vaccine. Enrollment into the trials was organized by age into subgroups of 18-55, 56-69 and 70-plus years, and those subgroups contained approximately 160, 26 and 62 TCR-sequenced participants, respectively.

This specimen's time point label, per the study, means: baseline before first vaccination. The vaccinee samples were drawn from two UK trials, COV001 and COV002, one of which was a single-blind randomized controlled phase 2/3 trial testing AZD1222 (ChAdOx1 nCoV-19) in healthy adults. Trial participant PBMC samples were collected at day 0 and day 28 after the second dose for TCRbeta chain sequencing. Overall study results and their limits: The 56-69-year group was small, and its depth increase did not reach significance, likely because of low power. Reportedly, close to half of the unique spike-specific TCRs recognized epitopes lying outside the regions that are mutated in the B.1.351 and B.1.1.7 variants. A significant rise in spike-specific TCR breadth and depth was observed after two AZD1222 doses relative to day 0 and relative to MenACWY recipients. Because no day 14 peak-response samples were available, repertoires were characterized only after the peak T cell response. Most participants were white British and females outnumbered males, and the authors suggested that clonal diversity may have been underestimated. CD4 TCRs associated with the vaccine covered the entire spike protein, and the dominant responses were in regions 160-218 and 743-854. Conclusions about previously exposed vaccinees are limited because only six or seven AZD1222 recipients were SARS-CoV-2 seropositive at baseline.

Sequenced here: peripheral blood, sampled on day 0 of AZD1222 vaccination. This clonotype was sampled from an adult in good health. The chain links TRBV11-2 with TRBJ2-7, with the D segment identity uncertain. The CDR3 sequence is CASSPSPGTVQYF. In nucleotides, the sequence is TGTGCCAGCAGCCCGTCGCCAGGCACAGTGCAGTACTTC.